This T cell receptor (beta chain) emerged from a study of shared clonotypes between healthy human individuals. The wider study: Ranging from 18 to 49 in age, donors were a couple of women and a few men.

CD45RO negativity and positive selection for CCR7 defined naive CD8 cells, a population that excluded terminally differentiated effector memory CD45RA+ cells. The run depth of the assay was deep. Here immunoSEQ multiplex PCR was the method, and the copy in TCRdb shows in-frame clones only, minus some. The table shows a few million clones, with just over 90% occurring only once. The CDR3 runs 14 residues. Trimming removed 4 bases at V and 2 bases at J, with 14 bases between. Germline V gene lookup returns CDR1 SQVTM and CDR2 ANQGSEA. Material for sequencing was naive CD8+ T cells from PBMCs. This receptor was taken from a man aged 18 to 29 in good health. Some clones in this sample may be carry-over from other donors' samples. The chain has TRBV29-1 and TRBJ2-5; D is unresolved. The CDR3 nucleotides are TGCAGCGTTGTTCAGTCATCGGCGCAAGAGACCCAGTACTTC. Protein sequence: CSVVQSSAQETQYF.